This T cell receptor (beta chain) derives from a study of OX40 agonist ivuxolimab in advanced cancers. Clones were sequenced by immunoSEQ multiplex PCR, and TCRdb holds only the in-frame ones, with some missing. The sample contains tens of thousands of clones, around 87% of which appear only once. Blood got drawn at baseline, again on cycle 4 day 1, and then on cycle 7 day 1. The CDR3 is 17 residues long. The V gene's germline CDR1 is LNHDA and CDR2 SQIVND (reference sequence). Trimming cost V 4 bases and J 0 bases; bases outside gene matches: 8. The starting material was CD4+ or CD8+ T cells sorted from blood, obtained in a trial of the OX40 agonist ivuxolimab. The chain links TRBV19 to TRBJ2-1; 8 bases line up with TRBD1. This clonotype was sampled from an adult with an advanced solid tumor such as melanoma, head and neck, liver or kidney cancer. CDR3 region: CASSSQTGDSSYNEQFF. In DNA form, the CDR3 reads TGTGCCAGTAGTAGCCAGACAGGGGACAGCTCCTACAATGAGCAGTTCTTC.